The rows below give T cell receptor beta chains drawn from one sample of a study of blood T cell repertoires in COVID-19. Using immunoSEQ multiplex PCR, the repertoire was profiled, and TCRdb retains in-frame clones only, with some absent. This table has around 65,000 clones, 80% to 85% appearing once. Sequenced material: peripheral blood. The source is a human donor in a cohort sampled during active COVID-19. Each CDR3 is given with its conserved first and last residue. A D gene is named only where the DNA matches it firmly. Part of the rows lack a size; the others show once, few, many or a class for expanded clones.

v_call: TRBV7-3
clone_size: -
j_call: TRBJ2-1
d_call: TRBD1
cdr3_aa: CASSLGTGGNEQFF
cdr3_nt: TGTGCCAGCAGCTTAGGGACAGGGGGCAATGAGCAGTTCTTC

v_call: TRBV2
clone_size: -
j_call: TRBJ2-7
d_call: -
cdr3_aa: CAIVGLGGYEQYF
cdr3_nt: TGTGCCATCGTCGGACTCGGAGGCTACGAGCAGTACTTC

v_call: TRBV6-5
clone_size: once
j_call: TRBJ2-7
d_call: -
cdr3_aa: CASSRGYEQYF
cdr3_nt: TGTGCCAGCAGTCGAGGCTACGAGCAGTACTTC

v_call: TRBV28
clone_size: -
j_call: TRBJ2-6
d_call: -
cdr3_aa: CASSLSTVSGANVLTF
cdr3_nt: TGTGCCAGCAGCCTATCGACAGTCTCTGGGGCCAACGTCCTGACTTTC

v_call: TRBV7-3
clone_size: -
j_call: TRBJ2-1
d_call: -
cdr3_aa: CASSLSRGLSYNEQFF
cdr3_nt: TGTGCCAGCAGCTTAAGTAGGGGACTCTCCTACAATGAGCAGTTCTTC

v_call: TRBV21-1
clone_size: -
j_call: TRBJ1-2
d_call: -
cdr3_aa: CASSKGERDYYGYTF
cdr3_nt: TGTGCCAGCAGCAAAGGAGAAAGAGACTACTATGGCTACACCTTC

v_call: TRBV2
clone_size: once
j_call: TRBJ1-2
d_call: TRBD1
cdr3_aa: CASRLIGGGYTF
cdr3_nt: TGTGCCAGCAGACTGATAGGGGGCGGCTACACCTTC

v_call: TRBV24-1
clone_size: -
j_call: TRBJ2-2
d_call: -
cdr3_aa: CATSDSSGANTGELFF
cdr3_nt: TGTGCCACCAGTGATAGTAGCGGTGCGAACACCGGGGAGCTGTTTTTT

v_call: TRBV4-1
clone_size: -
j_call: TRBJ2-7
d_call: -
cdr3_aa: CASSQEARESYEQYF
cdr3_nt: TGCGCCAGCAGCCAAGAAGCGAGAGAGTCCTACGAGCAGTACTTC

v_call: TRBV27
clone_size: -
j_call: TRBJ2-7
d_call: -
cdr3_aa: CASSPAGGSSYEQYF
cdr3_nt: TGTGCCAGCAGCCCAGCCGGGGGTAGCTCCTACGAGCAGTACTTC

v_call: TRBV3-1/TRBV3-2
clone_size: -
j_call: TRBJ1-4
d_call: TRBD1
cdr3_aa: CASSQEFPGTGVEKLFF
cdr3_nt: TGTGCCAGCAGCCAAGAGTTCCCCGGGACAGGGGTTGAAAAACTGTTTTTT

v_call: TRBV7-9
clone_size: -
j_call: TRBJ2-3
d_call: -
cdr3_aa: CASSSGTVPTDTQYF
cdr3_nt: TGTGCCAGCAGCTCGGGGACTGTACCCACAGATACGCAGTATTTT

v_call: TRBV5-8
clone_size: few
j_call: TRBJ1-1
d_call: -
cdr3_aa: CASNRDTEAFF
cdr3_nt: TGTGCCAGCAATCGGGACACTGAAGCTTTCTTT

v_call: TRBV11-3
clone_size: -
j_call: TRBJ2-1
d_call: -
cdr3_aa: CASSPPEKSEQFF
cdr3_nt: TGTGCCAGCAGCCCCCCCGAGAAGAGTGAGCAGTTCTTC

v_call: TRBV25-1
clone_size: -
j_call: TRBJ1-1
d_call: -
cdr3_aa: CASSDQGKAEAFF
cdr3_nt: TGTGCCAGCAGTGACCAGGGGAAGGCTGAAGCTTTCTTT

v_call: TRBV27
clone_size: -
j_call: TRBJ1-1
d_call: TRBD1
cdr3_aa: CASSFGQGGTEAFF
cdr3_nt: TGTGCCAGCAGTTTCGGACAGGGGGGAACTGAAGCTTTCTTT

v_call: TRBV28
clone_size: -
j_call: TRBJ2-7
d_call: TRBD2
cdr3_aa: CASRPGPNSGRGFGQYF
cdr3_nt: TGTGCCAGCAGGCCGGGCCCAAATAGCGGGAGGGGGTTTGGACAGTACTTC

v_call: TRBV28
clone_size: once
j_call: TRBJ2-7
d_call: -
cdr3_aa: CASRVDSSYEQYF
cdr3_nt: TGTGCCAGCAGGGTAGACTCGTCCTACGAGCAGTACTTC

v_call: TRBV7-2
clone_size: -
j_call: TRBJ2-7
d_call: TRBD2
cdr3_aa: CARTSGKPYEQYF
cdr3_nt: TGTGCCAGGACTAGCGGGAAGCCCTACGAGCAGTACTTC

v_call: TRBV6-6
clone_size: -
j_call: TRBJ1-4
d_call: -
cdr3_aa: CASSSGQTSNEKLFF
cdr3_nt: TGTGCCAGCAGTTCCGGACAGACCAGTAATGAAAAACTGTTTTTT

v_call: TRBV3-1/TRBV3-2
clone_size: -
j_call: TRBJ2-7
d_call: TRBD1
cdr3_aa: CASSHSRGQAYEQYF
cdr3_nt: TGTGCCAGCAGCCACAGTCGGGGACAGGCCTACGAGCAGTACTTC

v_call: TRBV7-2
clone_size: -
j_call: TRBJ1-3
d_call: -
cdr3_aa: CASSQEGNTIYF
cdr3_nt: TGTGCCAGCAGCCAAGAGGGAAACACCATATATTTT

v_call: TRBV3-1/TRBV3-2
clone_size: -
j_call: TRBJ2-1
d_call: TRBD2
cdr3_aa: CASSVASGNLLSSYNEQFF
cdr3_nt: TGTGCCAGCAGCGTCGCTAGCGGGAACCTTTTGAGCTCCTACAATGAGCAGTTCTTC

v_call: TRBV18
clone_size: few
j_call: TRBJ2-1
d_call: TRBD2
cdr3_aa: CASSPPAGERGEQFF
cdr3_nt: TGTGCCAGCTCACCACCGGCGGGAGAGAGAGGTGAGCAGTTCTTC

v_call: TRBV12-1
clone_size: -
j_call: TRBJ2-1
d_call: -
cdr3_aa: CASSCGTSSSYNEQFF
cdr3_nt: TGTGCCAGCAGCTGCGGGACCTCTAGCTCCTACAATGAGCAGTTCTTC

v_call: TRBV6-5
clone_size: -
j_call: TRBJ1-2
d_call: TRBD1
cdr3_aa: CASSRQGWDYGYTF
cdr3_nt: TGTGCCAGCAGTAGACAGGGGTGGGACTATGGCTACACCTTC

v_call: TRBV4-2
clone_size: -
j_call: TRBJ2-1
d_call: TRBD2
cdr3_aa: CASSQDKGTSSYNEQFF
cdr3_nt: TGTGCCAGCAGCCAAGATAAAGGGACTAGCAGCTACAATGAGCAGTTCTTC

v_call: TRBV9
clone_size: -
j_call: TRBJ2-1
d_call: -
cdr3_aa: CASSVDQALANEQFF
cdr3_nt: TGTGCCAGCAGCGTAGACCAGGCCTTGGCGAATGAGCAGTTCTTC

v_call: TRBV18
clone_size: -
j_call: TRBJ1-1
d_call: -
cdr3_aa: CASSHGTNVWSTEAFF
cdr3_nt: TGTGCCAGCTCACACGGGACAAACGTTTGGAGCACTGAAGCTTTCTTT

v_call: TRBV29-1
clone_size: -
j_call: TRBJ2-5
d_call: TRBD1
cdr3_aa: CSSRTGEWETQYF
cdr3_nt: TGCAGCTCGCGGACAGGGGAATGGGAGACCCAGTACTTC

v_call: TRBV27
clone_size: once
j_call: TRBJ1-1
d_call: -
cdr3_aa: CASSSGGRAFF
cdr3_nt: TGTGCCAGCAGTTCGGGAGGGCGAGCTTTCTTT

v_call: TRBV13
clone_size: once
j_call: TRBJ1-1
d_call: -
cdr3_aa: CASSLTGNTEAFF
cdr3_nt: TGTGCCAGCAGCTTAACGGGGAACACTGAAGCTTTCTTT

v_call: TRBV19
clone_size: -
j_call: TRBJ2-7
d_call: -
cdr3_aa: CASRSSTSYEQYF
cdr3_nt: TGTGCCTCTCGGAGCTCGACCTCCTACGAGCAGTACTTC

v_call: TRBV30
clone_size: -
j_call: TRBJ1-6
d_call: -
cdr3_aa: CAWSVVSASLPLHF
cdr3_nt: TGTGCCTGGAGTGTAGTGTCAGCTAGTCTACCCCTCCACTTT

v_call: TRBV2
clone_size: -
j_call: TRBJ2-1
d_call: -
cdr3_aa: CASWGGINNEQFF
cdr3_nt: TGTGCCAGCTGGGGCGGGATTAACAATGAGCAGTTCTTC